This T cell receptor (beta chain) was documented in a study of regulatory T cells in long-lasting Graves disease. Study-level information: Patients newly diagnosed with Graves' had been on antithyroid drugs for under 3 months.

As to time point: newly diagnosed GD, antithyroid drugs for less than 3 months. PBMCs were the source of the RNA used for TCR sequencing. It was by American Thyroid Association guidelines that Graves' disease was diagnosed. The length of the CDR3 is 13 residues. The germline CDR1 and CDR2 sequences are LNHDA and SQIVND (reference sequence). A note on this clonotype: A junction boundary mismatches the germline segment, possibly from a read error.

Library construction for TCR beta used iRepertoire HTBI primers and Arm-PCR of CDR3 regions. Each CDR3 protein gets one entry after TCRdb re-called the multiplex PCR reads with MiXCR. The data hold hundreds of thousands of distinct CDR3 sequences, with 16% observed a single time. Another study also made use of these data, one on T cells in Graves' hyperthyroidism and ophthalmopathy. This second study says: Patients were aged 18 to 65, had disease duration under 2 months, and had newly diagnosed hyperthyroidism. Clonotypes that were expanded in thyroid above 0.001 mostly appeared in blood too.

The sequence was obtained from a middle-aged woman with Graves disease. The specimen comprised peripheral blood mononuclear cells (PBMCs), sampled at new diagnosis, from a patient treated with antithyroid drugs. The chain joins TRBV19 to TRBJ1-2; 9 bases align to TRBD1. The CDR3: CAVQTGQGFGHTF. CDR3 DNA sequence: TGTGCCGTTCAAACTGGACAGGGGTTTGGCCACACCTTC.